This TCR beta chain was sequenced in a study of blood T cell repertoires in COVID-19. The CDR3 is made up of 15 amino acids. V trimming: 5 bases; J trimming: 0 bases; junction bases outside the gene matches: 6. The germline gives CDR1 PRHDT, CDR2 FYEKMQ (reference sequence). Profiling relied on immunoSEQ multiplex PCR, and the TCRdb table lists in-frame clones only, not all of them. The sample lists 210,000 or so clones; less than 90% were seen once. This chain joins TRBV13 and TRBJ1-2; 7 bases agree with TRBD1. Source material: peripheral blood. The TCR originated in a woman between 50 and 59 years old with acute or convalescent COVID-19. The CDR3 DNA sequence: TGTGCCAGCAGCGAATGGGACAGTCCTAACTATGGCTACACCTTC. This sequence encodes CASSEWDSPNYGYTF.